This TCR beta chain was captured in a study of cytomegalovirus exposure and HLA in healthy donors. The study's findings and limits: An analysis that came later showed most CMV-associated TCR beta chains appearing HLA-restricted. The sole available immune exposure information was CMV serostatus. Most TCR beta V segments were productive about 87% or about 30% of the time in an earlier analysis.

In its sample, this clone was seen a few times. The antigen is undetermined. In the PCR, 60 Vbeta and 13 Jbeta primers were used. Libraries were prepared by immunoSEQ multiplex PCR; TCRdb keeps only in-frame clonotypes and omits some of them. The repertoire has approximately 180,000 clones, about four fifths of them found once; the top ten carry around 1.7%. Germline V gene lookup returns CDR1 SGHDT and CDR2 YYEEEE. The CDR3 extends over 12 amino acids. The V end was cut by 0 bases, the J end by 7 bases, with 7 bases between. This clonotype was sampled from a young woman in good health and CMV-seronegative. The chain uses TRBV5-6 and TRBJ1-1; the D is unclear. The specimen was PBMCs. CDR3 region: CASSLGRGEAFF. The CDR3, as DNA: TGTGCCAGCAGCTTGGGACGGGGTGAAGCTTTCTTT. Combining the CDR3 with reference TRBV5-6 and TRBJ1-1 gives the whole variable domain DAGVTQSPTHLIKTRGQQVTLRCSPKSGHDTVSWYQQALGQGPQFIFQYYEEEERQRGNFPDRFSGHQFPNYSSELNVNALLLGDSALYLCASSLGRGEAFFGQGTRLTVV.